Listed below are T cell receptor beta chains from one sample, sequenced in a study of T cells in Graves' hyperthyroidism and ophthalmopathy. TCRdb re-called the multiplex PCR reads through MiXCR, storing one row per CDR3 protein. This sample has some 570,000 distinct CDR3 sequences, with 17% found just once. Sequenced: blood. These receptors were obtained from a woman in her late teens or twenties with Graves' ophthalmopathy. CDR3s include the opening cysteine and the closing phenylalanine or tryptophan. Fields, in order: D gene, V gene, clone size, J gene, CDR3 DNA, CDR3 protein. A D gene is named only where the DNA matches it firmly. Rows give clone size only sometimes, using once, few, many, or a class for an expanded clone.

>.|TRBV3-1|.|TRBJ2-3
TGTGCCAGCAGCCAAGGGCGCTCTAAGGCCGATACGCAGTATTTT
CASSQGRSKADTQYF
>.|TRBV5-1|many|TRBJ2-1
TGCGCCAGCAGCCCCGGGGAGGACGACTACAATGAGCAGTTCTTC
CASSPGEDDYNEQFF
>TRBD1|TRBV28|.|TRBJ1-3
TGTGCCAGCAGATCGGGACAGGGACAAAGCTCTGGAAACACCATATATTTT
CASRSGQGQSSGNTIYF
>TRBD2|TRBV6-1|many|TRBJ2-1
TGTGCCAGCAGTTTCTCCCGGACTAGCAACTCCTACAATGAGCAGTTCTTC
CASSFSRTSNSYNEQFF
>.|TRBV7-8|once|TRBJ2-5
TGTGCCAGCAGCTGGGCCCGTCCGGGGCAAGAGACCCAGTACTTC
CASSWARPGQETQYF
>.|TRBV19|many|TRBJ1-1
TGTGCCAGTAGTGCGTTTGGGGGGTCCAAGGGTGAAGCTTTCTTT
CASSAFGGSKGEAFF
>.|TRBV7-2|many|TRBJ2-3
TGTGCCAGCAAGGCGGAGTACGGTTTCATGAATACGCAGTATTTT
CASKAEYGFMNTQYF
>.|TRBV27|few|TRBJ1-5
TGTGCCAGCAGTTCATCGTGGGAGACCAATCAGCCCCAGCATTTT
CASSSSWETNQPQHF
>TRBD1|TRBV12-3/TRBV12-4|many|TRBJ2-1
TGTGCCAGCAGTTTTTGGACAGGGTTTTACAATGAGCAGTTCTTC
CASSFWTGFYNEQFF
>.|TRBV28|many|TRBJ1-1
TGTGCCAGCAAGCAAGGCCGGGGGGGACCCGGAGGGACTGAAGCTTTCTTT
CASKQGRGGPGGTEAFF
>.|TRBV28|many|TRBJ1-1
TGTGCCAGCAGTCCCCCGGACAGTCGGGAAGCTTTCTTT
CASSPPDSREAFF
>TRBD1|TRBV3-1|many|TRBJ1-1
TGTGCCAGCAGCCAACAGGGGGCTTTTGAAGCTTTCTTT
CASSQQGAFEAFF
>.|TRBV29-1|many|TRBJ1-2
TGCAGCGTTGAAGAGGGCAATAACTATGGCTACACCTTC
CSVEEGNNYGYTF
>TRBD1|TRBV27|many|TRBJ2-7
TGTGCCAGCAGTTCCAAAACTAACAGGGGAATGAGCGGCGAGCAGTACTTC
CASSSKTNRGMSGEQYF
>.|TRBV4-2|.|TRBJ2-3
TGTGCCAGCAGCCATCCCGGTGGGCAGGCCACAGATACGCAGTATTTT
CASSHPGGQATDTQYF
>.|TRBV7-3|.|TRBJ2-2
TGTGCCAGCAGCTTAGACGGGAGTGCCACCGGGGAGCTGTTTTTT
CASSLDGSATGELFF
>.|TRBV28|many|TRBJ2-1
TGTGCCAGCGGGGGAGGGGGTGGAAATGAGCAGTTCTTC
CASGGGGGNEQFF
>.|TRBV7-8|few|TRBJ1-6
TGTGCCAGCAGCTTAGCTTTAGGGGATTCACCCCTCCACTTT
CASSLALGDSPLHF
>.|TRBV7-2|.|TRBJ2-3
TGTGCCAGCAGCTTAGTTTTCGGAGGCGAAGGCACAGATACGCAGTATTTT
CASSLVFGGEGTDTQYF
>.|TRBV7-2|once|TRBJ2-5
TGTGCCAGCAGTAAAACATGGCAAGAGACCCAGTACTTC
CASSKTWQETQYF
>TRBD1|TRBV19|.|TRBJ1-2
TGTGCCAGTAGTACCTCGACAGGGGGCTACTATGGCTACACCTTC
CASSTSTGGYYGYTF
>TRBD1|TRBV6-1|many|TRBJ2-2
TGTGCCAGCAGCGGGACAGGGAACACCGGGGAGCTGTTTTTT
CASSGTGNTGELFF
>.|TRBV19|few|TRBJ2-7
TGTGCCAGTAGTATAGTAGGTGACGGACCGATCGAGCAGTACTTC
CASSIVGDGPIEQYF
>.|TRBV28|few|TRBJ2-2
TGTGCCAGCAGTTTCGTCGGGGAGCTGTTTTTT
CASSFVGELFF
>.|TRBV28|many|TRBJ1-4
TGTGCCAGCAGTTTAGTTTTGGGGGGGCGACGTGTAACTAATGAAAAACTGTTTTTT
CASSLVLGGRRVTNEKLFF
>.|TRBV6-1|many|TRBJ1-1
TGTGCCAGCAGTGAAAGCGGCACTGAAGCTTTCTTT
CASSESGTEAFF
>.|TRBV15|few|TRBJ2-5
TGTGCCACCAGCAGAGATTTAAGCGCACGAGGGGAGACCCAGTGCTTC
CATSRDLSARGETQCF
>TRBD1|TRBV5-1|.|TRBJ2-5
TGCGCCAGCAGCCCCCGACAGGGGACCCAAGAGACCCAGTACTTC
CASSPRQGTQETQYF
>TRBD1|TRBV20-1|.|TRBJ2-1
TGCAGTGCTAGCGAGAAACAGGGGTCCTACAATGAGCAGTTCTTC
CSASEKQGSYNEQFF
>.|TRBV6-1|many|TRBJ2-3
TGTGCCAGCAGTGACTCTTCCGAGGCAGATACGCAGTATTTT
CASSDSSEADTQYF
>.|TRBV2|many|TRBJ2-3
TGTGCCAGCAGGTTACAGGGTTCTAGCACAGATACGCAGTATTTT
CASRLQGSSTDTQYF
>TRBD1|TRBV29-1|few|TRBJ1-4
TGCAGCGTTGGTCTTCCGGGACAGAATGAAAAACTGTTTTTT
CSVGLPGQNEKLFF
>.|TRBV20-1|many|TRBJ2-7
TGCAGTGCTAGCCCAGCGGGCAAGTCCTACGAGCAGTACTTC
CSASPAGKSYEQYF
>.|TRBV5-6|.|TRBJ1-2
TGTGCCAGCACCTTGGGGGGATTCTATGGCTACACCTTC
CASTLGGFYGYTF
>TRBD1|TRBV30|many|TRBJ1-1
TGTGCCTGGAGTCGCGACAGGGTACCTGAAGCTTTCTTT
CAWSRDRVPEAFF